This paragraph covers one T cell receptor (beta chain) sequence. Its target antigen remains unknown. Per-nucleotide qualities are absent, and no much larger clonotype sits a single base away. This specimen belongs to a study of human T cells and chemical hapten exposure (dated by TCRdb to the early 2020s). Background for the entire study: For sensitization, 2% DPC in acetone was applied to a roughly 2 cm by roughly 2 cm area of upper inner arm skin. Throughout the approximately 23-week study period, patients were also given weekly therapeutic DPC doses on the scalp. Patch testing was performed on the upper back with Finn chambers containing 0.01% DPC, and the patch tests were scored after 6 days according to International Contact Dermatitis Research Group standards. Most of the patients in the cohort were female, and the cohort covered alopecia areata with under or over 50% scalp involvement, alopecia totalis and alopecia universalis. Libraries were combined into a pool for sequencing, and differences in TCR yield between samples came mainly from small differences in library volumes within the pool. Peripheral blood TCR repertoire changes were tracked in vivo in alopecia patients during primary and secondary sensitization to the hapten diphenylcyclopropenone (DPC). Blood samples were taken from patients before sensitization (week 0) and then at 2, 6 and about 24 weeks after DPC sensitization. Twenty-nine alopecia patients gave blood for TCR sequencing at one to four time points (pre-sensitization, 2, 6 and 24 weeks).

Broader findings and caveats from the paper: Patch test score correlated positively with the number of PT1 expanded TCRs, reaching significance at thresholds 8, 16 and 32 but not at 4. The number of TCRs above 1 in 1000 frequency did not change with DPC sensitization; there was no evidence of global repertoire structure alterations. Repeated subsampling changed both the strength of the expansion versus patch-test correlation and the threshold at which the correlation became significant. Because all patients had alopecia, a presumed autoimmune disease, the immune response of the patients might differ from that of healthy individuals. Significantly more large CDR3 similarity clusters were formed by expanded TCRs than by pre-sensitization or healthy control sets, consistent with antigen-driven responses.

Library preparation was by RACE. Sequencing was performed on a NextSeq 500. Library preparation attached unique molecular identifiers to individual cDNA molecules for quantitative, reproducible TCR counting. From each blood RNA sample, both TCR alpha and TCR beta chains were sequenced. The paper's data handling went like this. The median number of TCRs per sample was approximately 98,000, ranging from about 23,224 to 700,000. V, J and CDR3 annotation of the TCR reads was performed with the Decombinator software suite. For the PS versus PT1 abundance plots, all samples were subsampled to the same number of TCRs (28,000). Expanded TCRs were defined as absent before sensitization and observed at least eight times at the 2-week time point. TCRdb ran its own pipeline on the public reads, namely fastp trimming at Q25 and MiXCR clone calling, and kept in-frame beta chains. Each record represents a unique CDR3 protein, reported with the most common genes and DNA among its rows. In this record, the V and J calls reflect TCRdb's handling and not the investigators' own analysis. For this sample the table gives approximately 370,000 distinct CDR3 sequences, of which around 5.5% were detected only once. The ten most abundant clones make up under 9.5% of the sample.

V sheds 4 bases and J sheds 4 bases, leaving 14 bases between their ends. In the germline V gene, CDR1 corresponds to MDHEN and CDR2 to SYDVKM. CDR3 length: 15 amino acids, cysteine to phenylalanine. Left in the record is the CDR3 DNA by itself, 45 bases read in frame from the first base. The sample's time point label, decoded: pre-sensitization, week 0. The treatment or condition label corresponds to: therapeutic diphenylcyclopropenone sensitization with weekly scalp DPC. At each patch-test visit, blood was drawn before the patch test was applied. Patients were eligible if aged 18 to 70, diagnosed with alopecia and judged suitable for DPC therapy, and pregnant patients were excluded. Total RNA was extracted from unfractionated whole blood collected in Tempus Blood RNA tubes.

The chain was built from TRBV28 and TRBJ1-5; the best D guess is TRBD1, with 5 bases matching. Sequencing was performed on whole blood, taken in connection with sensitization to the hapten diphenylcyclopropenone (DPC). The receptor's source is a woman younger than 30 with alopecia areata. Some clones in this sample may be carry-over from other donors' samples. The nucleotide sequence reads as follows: TGTGCCAGCAGTTCCCCCGGGACGGGGAATCAGCCCCAGCATTTT. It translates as CASSSPGTGNQPQHF. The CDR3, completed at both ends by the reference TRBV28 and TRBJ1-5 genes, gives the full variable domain DVKVTQSSRYLVKRTGEKVFLECVQDMDHENMFWYRQDPGLGLRLIYFSYDVKMKEKGDIPEGYSVSREKKERFSLILESASTNQTSMYLCASSSPGTGNQPQHFGDGTRLSIL.